What follows is one TCR beta chain and its context. This CDR3 contains 15 residues. The germline V gene encodes CDR1 LGHNA and CDR2 YNFKEQ. The junction had 8 bases not matched to a gene; V was cut back by 3 bases and J by 6 bases. TCRdb's copy holds only in-frame clones and misses some; the assay was immunoSEQ multiplex PCR. This table holds about 140,000 clones, 80% to 90% found once. These data belong to a study of blood T cell repertoires in COVID-19. Study summary: Spain, Italy and the United States supplied samples that represented acute and convalescent COVID-19. Nucleic acid was either cDNA or gDNA, and it came from T cells, B-cell-depleted T cells, or PBMCs.

This sequence was found in a woman aged 45-65 years with acute or convalescent COVID-19. The chain links TRBV4-2 to TRBJ1-5; 7 nucleotides agree with TRBD1. The material sequenced was peripheral blood. CDR3 in amino acids: CASSQDTGESQPQHF. CDR3 DNA: TGTGCCAGCAGCCAGGATACAGGGGAAAGTCAGCCCCAGCATTTT.